The text below deals with one TCR beta chain. The length of the CDR3 is 14 residues. The V end was cut by 7 bases, the J end by 3 bases, with 15 bases between. The germline V gene encodes CDR1 MNHEY and CDR2 SVGAGI. The data were obtained in a study of control samples from healthy donors and cancer patients. The protocol was immunoSEQ multiplex PCR, while the TCRdb copy is restricted to in-frame clones and leaves out a portion. Among over 75,000 clones listed, about nine tenths were seen once. The chain joins TRBV6-5 to TRBJ1-1; possibly TRBD1 for D (5 bases). The sequenced sample was blood. The receptor comes from a man aged 30 to 39 in good health. The CDR3 reads CASKIGTGHTEAFF. For the CDR3, the DNA is TGTGCCAGCAAGATCGGGACGGGCCACACTGAAGCTTTCTTT.